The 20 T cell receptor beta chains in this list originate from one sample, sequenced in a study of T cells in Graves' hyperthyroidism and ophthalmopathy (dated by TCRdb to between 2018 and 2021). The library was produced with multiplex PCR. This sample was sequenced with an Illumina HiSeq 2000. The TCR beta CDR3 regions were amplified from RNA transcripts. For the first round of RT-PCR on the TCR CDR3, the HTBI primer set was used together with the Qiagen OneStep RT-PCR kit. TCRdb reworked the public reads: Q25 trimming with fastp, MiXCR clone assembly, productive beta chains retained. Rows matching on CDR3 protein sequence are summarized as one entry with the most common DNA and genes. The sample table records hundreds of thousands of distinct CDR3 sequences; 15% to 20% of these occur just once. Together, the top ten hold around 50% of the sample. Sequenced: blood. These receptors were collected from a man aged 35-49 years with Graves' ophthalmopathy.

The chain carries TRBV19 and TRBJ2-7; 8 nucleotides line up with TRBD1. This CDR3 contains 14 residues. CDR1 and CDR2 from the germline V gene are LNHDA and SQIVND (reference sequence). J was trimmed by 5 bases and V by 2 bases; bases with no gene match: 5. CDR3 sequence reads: CASSITGQADEQYF. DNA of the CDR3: TGTGCCAGTAGTATAACGGGACAGGCAGACGAGCAGTACTTC.

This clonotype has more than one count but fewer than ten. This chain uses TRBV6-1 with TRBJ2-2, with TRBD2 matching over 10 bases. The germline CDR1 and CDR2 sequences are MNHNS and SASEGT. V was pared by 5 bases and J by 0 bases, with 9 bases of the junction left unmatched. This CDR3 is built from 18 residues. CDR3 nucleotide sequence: TGTGCCAGCAGTTACTCCCCCAGCGGGGGGGCGAACACCGGGGAGCTGTTTTTT. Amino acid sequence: CASSYSPSGGANTGELFF.

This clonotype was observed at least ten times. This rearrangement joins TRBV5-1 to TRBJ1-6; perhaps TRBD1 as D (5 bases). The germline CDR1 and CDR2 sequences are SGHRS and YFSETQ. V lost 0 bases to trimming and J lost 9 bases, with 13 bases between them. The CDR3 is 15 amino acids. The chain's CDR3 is CASSLEGTVGSPLHF. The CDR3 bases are TGCGCCAGCAGCTTGGAGGGGACCGTCGGTTCACCCCTCCACTTT.

In nucleotides, the CDR3 is TGCGCCAGCAGCGCGTTCGGGACTAGCGGGAGCGCAGATACGCAGTATTTT. Its translation: CASSAFGTSGSADTQYF. The chain carries TRBV5-1 and TRBJ2-3, with TRBD2 matching 14 bases. Germline V gives CDR1 SGHRS, CDR2 YFSETQ. The CDR3 has 17 residues. V was clipped by 4 bases and J by 4 bases; unmatched bases: 8. The whole variable domain, filled in from reference TRBV5-1 and TRBJ2-3, reads KAGVTQTPRYLIKTRGQQVTLSCSPISGHRSVSWYQQTPGQGLQFLFEYFSETQRNKGNFPGRFSGRQFSNSRSEMNVSTLELGDSALYLCASSAFGTSGSADTQYFGPGTRLTVL.

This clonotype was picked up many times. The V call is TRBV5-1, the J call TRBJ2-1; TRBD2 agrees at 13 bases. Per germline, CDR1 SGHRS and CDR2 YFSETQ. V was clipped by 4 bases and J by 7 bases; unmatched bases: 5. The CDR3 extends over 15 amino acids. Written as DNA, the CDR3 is TGCGCCAGCAGCCCAGGACTAGCGGGAGTAAATGAGCAGTTCTTC. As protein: CASSPGLAGVNEQFF. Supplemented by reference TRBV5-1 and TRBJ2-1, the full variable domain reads KAGVTQTPRYLIKTRGQQVTLSCSPISGHRSVSWYQQTPGQGLQFLFEYFSETQRNKGNFPGRFSGRQFSNSRSEMNVSTLELGDSALYLCASSPGLAGVNEQFFGPGTRLTVL.

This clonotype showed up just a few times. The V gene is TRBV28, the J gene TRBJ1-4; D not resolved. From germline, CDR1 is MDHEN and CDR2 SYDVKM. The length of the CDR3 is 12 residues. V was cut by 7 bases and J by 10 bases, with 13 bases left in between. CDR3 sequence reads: CASTPQVGKLFF. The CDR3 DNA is TGTGCCAGCACCCCCCAGGTGGGAAAACTGTTTTTT.

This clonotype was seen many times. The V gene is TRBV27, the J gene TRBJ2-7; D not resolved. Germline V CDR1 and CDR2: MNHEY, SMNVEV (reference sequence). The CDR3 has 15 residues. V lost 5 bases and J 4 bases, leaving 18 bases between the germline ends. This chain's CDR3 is CASSLKNAAPYEQYF. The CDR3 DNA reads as TGTGCCAGCAGTCTCAAAAATGCTGCCCCGTACGAGCAGTACTTC.

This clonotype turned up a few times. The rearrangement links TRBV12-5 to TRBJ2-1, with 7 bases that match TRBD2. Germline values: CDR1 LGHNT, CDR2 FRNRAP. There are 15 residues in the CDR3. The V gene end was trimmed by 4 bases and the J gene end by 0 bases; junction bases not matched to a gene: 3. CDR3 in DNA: TGTGCTAGTGGTTATACGGGAGGCTCCTACAATGAGCAGTTCTTC. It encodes CASGYTGGSYNEQFF.

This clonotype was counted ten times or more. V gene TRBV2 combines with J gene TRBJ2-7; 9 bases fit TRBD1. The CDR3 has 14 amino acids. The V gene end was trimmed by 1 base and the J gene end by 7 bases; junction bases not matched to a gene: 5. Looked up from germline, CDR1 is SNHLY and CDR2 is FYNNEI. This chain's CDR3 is CASSEDGQGREQYF. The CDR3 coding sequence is TGTGCCAGCAGTGAAGACGGACAGGGGCGGGAGCAGTACTTC.

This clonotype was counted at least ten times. The DNA for the CDR3 is TGTGCCAGCAGCCGGGACATTCCCAATGAGCAGTTCTTC. It specifies CASSRDIPNEQFF. The chain combines TRBV11-1 with TRBJ2-1, with D possibly TRBD1 on 6 matching bases. Per the germline V gene, CDR1 is SGHAT and CDR2 is FQDESV (reference sequence). V lost 5 bases and J 6 bases, leaving 11 bases between the germline ends. This CDR3 has 13 residues.

CDR3 loop: CASSVDGQVGNEQFF. In nucleotides, the CDR3 is TGTGCCAGCAGCGTAGATGGACAGGTGGGGAATGAGCAGTTCTTC. The J gene is TRBJ2-1, the V gene TRBV9; 7 positions match TRBD1. V lost 0 bases, J lost 7 bases, and 7 bases stayed unmatched. The CDR3 has 15 residues. Germline CDR1 and CDR2: SGDLS and YYNGEE.

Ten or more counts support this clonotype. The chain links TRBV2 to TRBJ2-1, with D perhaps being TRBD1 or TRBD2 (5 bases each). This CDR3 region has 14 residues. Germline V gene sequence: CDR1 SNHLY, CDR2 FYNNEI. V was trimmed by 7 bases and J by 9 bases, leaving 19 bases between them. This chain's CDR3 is CASIPVQAGGEQFF. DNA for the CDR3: TGTGCCAGCATTCCAGTCCAGGCTGGGGGTGAGCAGTTCTTC.

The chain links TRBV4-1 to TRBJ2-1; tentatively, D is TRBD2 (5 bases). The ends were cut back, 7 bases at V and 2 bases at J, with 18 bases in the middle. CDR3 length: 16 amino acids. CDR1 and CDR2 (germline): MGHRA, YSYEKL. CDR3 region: CASTPAKGVPYNEQFF. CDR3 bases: TGCGCCAGCACCCCGGCCAAGGGAGTGCCCTACAATGAGCAGTTCTTC.

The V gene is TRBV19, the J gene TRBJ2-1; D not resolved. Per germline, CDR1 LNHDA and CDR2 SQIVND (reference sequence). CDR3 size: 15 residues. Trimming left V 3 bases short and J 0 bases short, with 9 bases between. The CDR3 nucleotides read TGTGCCAGTAGTATTTCCCGGAGCTCCTACAATGAGCAGTTCTTC. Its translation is CASSISRSSYNEQFF. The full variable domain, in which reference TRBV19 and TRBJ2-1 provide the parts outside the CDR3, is DGGITQSPKYLFRKEGQNVTLSCEQNLNHDAMYWYRQDPGQGLRLIYYSQIVNDFQKGDIAEGYSVSREKKESFPLTVTSAQKNPTAFYLCASSISRSSYNEQFFGPGTRLTVL.

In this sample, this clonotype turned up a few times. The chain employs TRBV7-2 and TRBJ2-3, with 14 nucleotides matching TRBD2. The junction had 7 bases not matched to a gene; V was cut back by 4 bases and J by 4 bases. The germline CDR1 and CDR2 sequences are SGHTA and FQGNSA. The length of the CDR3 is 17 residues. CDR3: CASSSRTSGRMADTQYF. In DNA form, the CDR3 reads TGTGCCAGCAGCTCCCGGACTAGCGGGAGGATGGCAGATACGCAGTATTTT.

CDR3 in DNA: TGTGCCAGCAGTTTAGACCTAGCTTCTACTTACGAGCAGTACTTC. Protein sequence: CASSLDLASTYEQYF. The chain combines TRBV12-3 or TRBV12-4 with TRBJ2-7; TRBD2 might be the D (5 bases). This CDR3 is built from 15 residues. V dropped 1 base and J dropped 4 bases, with 14 bases sitting between them.

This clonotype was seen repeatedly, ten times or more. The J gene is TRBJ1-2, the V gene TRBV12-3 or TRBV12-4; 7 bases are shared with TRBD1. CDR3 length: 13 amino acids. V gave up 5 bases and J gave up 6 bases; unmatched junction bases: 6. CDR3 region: CASSPQGTHGYTF. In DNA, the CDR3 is TGTGCCAGCAGTCCACAGGGGACTCATGGCTACACCTTC.

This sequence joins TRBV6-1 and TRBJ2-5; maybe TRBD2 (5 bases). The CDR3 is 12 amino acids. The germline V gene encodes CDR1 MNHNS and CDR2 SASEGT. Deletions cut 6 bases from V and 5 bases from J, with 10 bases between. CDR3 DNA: TGTGCCAGCAGGGACTCCCGGGAGACCCAGTACTTC. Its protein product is CASRDSRETQYF.

Here the CDR3 reads CSTDGGGTEAFF. CDR3 nucleotides: TGCAGCACTGACGGGGGCGGAACTGAAGCTTTCTTT. The V and J genes are TRBV29-1 and TRBJ1-1, with a weak D call TRBD1 (6 bases). CDR1 is SQVTM and CDR2 is ANQGSEA in the germline V gene. Between the trimmed V and J ends, which lost 8 bases and 5 bases, there was a span of 15 bases. The CDR3 loop spans 12 amino acids.

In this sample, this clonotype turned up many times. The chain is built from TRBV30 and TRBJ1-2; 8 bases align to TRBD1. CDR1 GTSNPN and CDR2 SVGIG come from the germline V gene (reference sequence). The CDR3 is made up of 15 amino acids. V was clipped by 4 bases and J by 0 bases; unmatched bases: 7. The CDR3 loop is CAWIGRGLSNYGYTF. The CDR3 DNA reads TGTGCCTGGATTGGCAGGGGGCTCTCTAACTATGGCTACACCTTC.